This TCR beta chain was sequenced during a study of regulatory T cells in long-lasting Graves disease. The time point here: newly diagnosed GD, antithyroid drugs for less than 3 months. After RNA was extracted from PBMCs, the TCR library was made from it. American Thyroid Association guidelines were used to diagnose Graves' disease. Recruitment took place at an endocrinology department in Xi'an, China. Construction of the TCR beta libraries employed iRepertoire HTBI primers in conjunction with Arm-PCR of CDR3 regions. MiXCR was run by TCRdb on the multiplex PCR reads, yielding one entry per CDR3 protein. The data contain 500,000 to 700,000 distinct CDR3 sequences, 15% to 20% of them singletons. This clonotype was observed at least ten times. The same specimen was also included in a second study, on T cells in Graves' hyperthyroidism and ophthalmopathy.

Sequencing was performed on peripheral blood mononuclear cells (PBMCs), taken at new diagnosis, from a patient treated with antithyroid drugs. The clonotype was recovered from a woman aged 25-40 years with Graves disease.

The CDR3 DNA sequence: TGTGCCAGCAGCTTAGTAGGGGCGGTGGACGAGCAGTACTTC. Its protein is CASSLVGAVDEQYF. J is TRBJ2-7 and V is TRBV11-2; TRBD1 might be the D (5 bases). Germline lookup yields CDR1 SGHAT and CDR2 FQNNGV. Deletions cut 1 base from V and 5 bases from J, with 12 bases between. This CDR3 spans 14 amino acids.